A single sample gave rise to the 11 T cell receptor beta chains below, sequenced in a study of T cell responses to AZD1222 COVID-19 vaccine. Profiled with immunoSEQ multiplex PCR; TCRdb holds only in-frame clones, not every one. Here the sample spans some 200,000 clones, roughly 92% being singletons. Sample: peripheral blood, taken 28 days after the second AZD1222 dose. These receptors were collected from an adult who received the AZD1222 COVID-19 vaccine.

The chain has TRBV6-7 and TRBJ1-4; 11 positions agree with TRBD1. TRBV6-7 is an ORF, with its function uncertain. The length of the CDR3 is 18 residues. V was clipped by 1 base and J by 3 bases; unmatched bases: 7. The CDR3 nucleotides are TGTGCCAGCAGTTACTGGCGGACAGGGGGCCGGGCTAATGAAAAACTGTTTTTT. Its translation is CASSYWRTGGRANEKLFF.

V and J are TRBV18 and TRBJ1-4; perhaps TRBD1 as D (5 bases). CDR1 is KGHSH, CDR2 LQKENI, per germline. With 3 bases removed from V and 0 bases from J, the gap between germline ends came to 11 bases. This CDR3 has 16 residues. CDR3 loop: CASSPFDSTTNEKLFF. DNA of the CDR3: TGTGCCAGCTCACCGTTCGACAGTACAACTAATGAAAAACTGTTTTTT.

The chain recombines TRBV6-2 or TRBV6-3 with TRBJ1-1, with TRBD1 matching 9 bases. The germline V gene has CDR1 MNHEY and CDR2 SVGEGT. This CDR3 contains 16 residues. The J segment lost 0 bases and the V segment lost 6 bases, leaving 8 bases of the junction unmatched. DNA of the CDR3: TGTGCCAGCAGCCTTTCGACAGGGGGGATGAACACTGAAGCTTTCTTT. Encoded protein: CASSLSTGGMNTEAFF.

The J gene is TRBJ2-7, the V gene TRBV5-4; D remains unclear. The V and J ends lost 2 bases and 6 bases respectively, with 6 bases between them. Germline assignment: CDR1 SGHNT and CDR2 YYREEE (reference sequence). The CDR3 length is 11 residues. The CDR3 loop reads CASSFGPEQYF. As DNA, the CDR3 is TGTGCCAGCAGCTTTGGCCCCGAGCAGTACTTC.

This clone was observed a single time. The rearrangement joins TRBV5-1 to TRBJ2-3, with D maybe TRBD1 (6 bases). This CDR3 is 14 amino acids long. The V end was cut by 5 bases, the J end by 3 bases, with 13 bases between. From germline, CDR1 is SGHRS and CDR2 YFSETQ. The CDR3 DNA reads as TGCGCCAGCAGGTCAGGGGAATGGACAGATACGCAGTATTTT. It specifies CASRSGEWTDTQYF.

The chain joins TRBV19 to TRBJ2-3; 12 nucleotides match TRBD2. This CDR3 is 17 amino acids long. V gave up 6 bases and J gave up 2 bases; unmatched junction bases: 9. Per germline, CDR1 LNHDA and CDR2 SQIVND (reference sequence). The CDR3 bases are TGTGCCAGTAGCCCGAGGGGGACTAGCGGGCTCACAGATACGCAGTATTTT. This codes for CASSPRGTSGLTDTQYF. The full variable domain, rest sourced from reference TRBV19 and TRBJ2-3, is DGGITQSPKYLFRKEGQNVTLSCEQNLNHDAMYWYRQDPGQGLRLIYYSQIVNDFQKGDIAEGYSVSREKKESFPLTVTSAQKNPTAFYLCASSPRGTSGLTDTQYFGPGTRLTVL.

The chain employs TRBV5-5 and TRBJ2-2; the D gene is possibly TRBD1 (5 bases). V was pared by 3 bases and J by 0 bases, with 15 bases between. Germline lookup yields CDR1 SGHKS and CDR2 YYEKEE (reference sequence). This CDR3 spans 17 amino acids. CDR3 sequence (DNA): TGTGCCAGCAGCTCACACCCCAGGGTTTCGAACACCGGGGAGCTGTTTTTT. Protein: CASSSHPRVSNTGELFF.

The chain carries TRBV28 and TRBJ1-2; D gene uncertain. CDR3 length: 14 amino acids. V was trimmed by 2 bases and J by 1 base, leaving 8 bases between them. From germline, CDR1 is MDHEN and CDR2 SYDVKM. In DNA form, the CDR3 reads TGTGCCAGCAGTTTAAACAGTGTTAACTATGGCTACACCTTC. Its protein is CASSLNSVNYGYTF.

The CDR3 loop is CASRPTGGTPYNSPLHF. The CDR3 DNA reads as TGCGCCAGCAGACCTACAGGGGGCACCCCCTATAATTCACCCCTCCACTTT. The rearrangement uses TRBV5-1 and TRBJ1-6; 9 positions match TRBD1. The trim removed 5 bases at V and 2 bases at J, leaving 8 bases unmatched. This CDR3 is built from 17 residues. CDR1 is SGHRS, CDR2 YFSETQ, per germline.

This chain links TRBV10-3 with TRBJ1-2, with 7 bases aligning to TRBD1. The CDR3 runs 16 residues. J lost 0 bases, V lost 6 bases, and 10 bases had no gene match. Germline V CDR1 and CDR2: ENHRY, SYGVKD. CDR3 region: CAIRHTRGTANYGYTF. CDR3 DNA: TGTGCCATCAGGCACACCCGTGGGACAGCTAACTATGGCTACACCTTC.

About this clone: One junction end does not reproduce the germline sequence, and a read error may be involved. The V call is TRBV28, the J call TRBJ1-5; D might be TRBD1 (6 bases). The CDR3 sequence is 13 residues long. Germline V gene lookup returns CDR1 MDHEN and CDR2 SYDVKM. CDR3 nucleotide sequence: TGTACCAGCAGTGGGGACAAAAATCAGCCCCAGCATTTT. It encodes CTSSGDKNQPQHF.